The subject of this entry is one T cell receptor beta chain. Its specificity is not known. The CDR3 is 17 residues long. The V gene lost 0 bases and the J gene lost 3 bases, with 17 bases spanning the gap. From germline, CDR1 is LNHNV and CDR2 YYDKDF (reference sequence). On average, the one heparinised blood draw given by each donor was roughly 100 mL. Expressed TCRB transcripts were sequenced after all isolated RNA was converted to cDNA. Measured with immunoSEQ multiplex PCR; TCRdb has only the in-frame clones, and not every one. The sample records about 660,000 clones, over 12% being singletons. The data originate from a study of beta chain features in type 1 diabetes. Overall study results and limits: When Type 1 diabetes patients were examined, their TCRB CDR3s proved moderately but significantly shorter in all four CD4+ subsets.

This receptor was obtained from a man younger than 35 with type 1 diabetes. Sequenced: naive CD4+ T cells from blood. The chain employs TRBV15 and TRBJ2-5; D not certain. The CDR3 here is CATSREDQWSIKETQYF. CDR3 nucleotides: TGTGCCACCAGCAGAGAGGATCAGTGGAGTATCAAAGAGACCCAGTACTTC.